Each of the 30 T cell receptor beta chains below was sequenced from the same sample in a study of blood T cell repertoires in COVID-19 (dated by TCRdb to about 2020). The receptor library was made with the immunoSEQ multiplex PCR assay. TCRdb carries this immuneACCESS record with in-frame sequences only. Its versions omit some clonotypes, under half of them owing to an unresolved V gene in the studies checked, with the rest unexplained. This sample comprises about 35,000 clones, about 83% of them detected only once. The ten top clones hold roughly 3.5% of the sample. What was sequenced was peripheral blood. These receptors all stem from a man aged 50-60 years with acute or convalescent COVID-19.

The chain has TRBV5-1 and TRBJ2-3; D is perhaps TRBD1 (8 bases). CDR3 length: 16 amino acids. Per germline, CDR1 SGHRS and CDR2 YFSETQ. Trimming shortened V by 4 bases and J by 0 bases, and 15 bases separated the two germline ends. The CDR3 coding sequence is TGCGCCAGCAGCCCCAGGGGGCGGGGGAGCACAGATACGCAGTATTTT. It is translated as CASSPRGRGSTDTQYF.

This clone was found a few times. The V and J genes are TRBV19 and TRBJ1-4; TRBD1 matches at 7 bases. CDR3 length: 13 amino acids. V shed 6 bases, J shed 7 bases, and the junction held 5 bases outside the gene matches. Per the germline V gene, CDR1 is LNHDA and CDR2 is SQIVND (reference sequence). CDR3 residues: CASSHDRVEKLFF. CDR3 nucleotides: TGTGCCAGTAGCCACGACAGGGTTGAAAAACTGTTTTTT. Based on the CDR3 plus reference TRBV19 and TRBJ1-4, the full variable domain is DGGITQSPKYLFRKEGQNVTLSCEQNLNHDAMYWYRQDPGQGLRLIYYSQIVNDFQKGDIAEGYSVSREKKESFPLTVTSAQKNPTAFYLCASSHDRVEKLFFGSGTQLSVL.

In this sample, this clone turned up once. The chain recombines TRBV6-5 with TRBJ1-2; tentatively, D is TRBD1 (6 bases). Germline V gives CDR1 MNHEY, CDR2 SVGAGI. Deletions cut 0 bases from V and 3 bases from J, with 8 bases between. The CDR3 extends over 14 amino acids. CDR3 region: CASSYSGADYGYTF. The CDR3 nucleotides are TGTGCCAGCAGTTACTCGGGGGCGGACTATGGCTACACCTTC.

CDR3 in DNA: TGTGCCAGCAGCCCAGGCAGCAACACCGGGGAGCTGTTTTTT. This encodes CASSPGSNTGELFF. The chain couples TRBV7-3 to TRBJ2-2, with no clear D. The length of the CDR3 is 14 residues. The germline gives CDR1 SGHTA, CDR2 FQGTGA. Trimming pared 5 bases from V and 2 bases from J, leaving 9 bases between.

The chain recombines TRBV19 with TRBJ2-1, with TRBD2 as a possible D gene (5 bases). The CDR3 loop spans 15 amino acids. Germline CDR1 LNHDA, CDR2 SQIVND (reference sequence). With 0 bases removed from V and 0 bases from J, the gap between germline ends came to 6 bases. CDR3 sequence: CASSIEGSSYNEQFF. CDR3 nucleotides: TGTGCCAGTAGTATAGAAGGGAGCTCCTACAATGAGCAGTTCTTC. The full variable domain, completed using reference TRBV19 and TRBJ2-1, is DGGITQSPKYLFRKEGQNVTLSCEQNLNHDAMYWYRQDPGQGLRLIYYSQIVNDFQKGDIAEGYSVSREKKESFPLTVTSAQKNPTAFYLCASSIEGSSYNEQFFGPGTRLTVL.

The J gene is TRBJ1-4, the V gene TRBV5-5, with 7 bases fitting TRBD1. V lost 4 bases to trimming and J lost 2 bases; unmatched junction nucleotides: 8. Germline CDR1 SGHKS, CDR2 YYEKEE (reference sequence). CDR3 length: 16 residues. The CDR3 loop is CASSRSGQLTNEKLFF. The CDR3 DNA follows: TGTGCCAGCAGCCGTTCGGGACAGCTCACTAATGAAAAACTGTTTTTT.

This chain uses TRBV12-3 or TRBV12-4 with TRBJ1-4, with a possible D match to TRBD1 (5 bases). V shed 8 bases and J shed 5 bases, with 12 bases lying between them. This CDR3 is built from 13 residues. In DNA form, the CDR3 reads TGTGCCAGCGCAGGGCCCGGGAATGAAAAACTGTTTTTT. Its translation: CASAGPGNEKLFF.

V is TRBV6-5 and J is TRBJ2-5, with 10 bases aligning to TRBD2. The germline V gene has CDR1 MNHEY and CDR2 SVGAGI. V was pared by 5 bases and J by 1 base, with 4 bases of the junction left unmatched. There are 15 residues in the CDR3. The CDR3 reads CASSLRLAGQETQYF. CDR3 sequence (DNA): TGTGCCAGCAGTCTACGACTAGCGGGCCAAGAGACCCAGTACTTC.

The chain has TRBV10-2 and TRBJ2-7, with TRBD2 matching 11 bases. The CDR3 runs 14 residues. V dropped 6 bases and J dropped 2; count of bases not matched to a gene: 3. Germline V gene sequence: CDR1 WSHSY, CDR2 SAAADI. The CDR3 is CASRTSGITYEQYF. CDR3 sequence (DNA): TGCGCCAGCAGGACTAGCGGGATAACCTACGAGCAGTACTTC.

This clone has just one count. The chain employs TRBV5-4 and TRBJ2-3; 9 nucleotides align to TRBD2. The V gene end was trimmed by 0 bases and the J gene end by 5 bases; junction bases not matched to a gene: 1. CDR3 length: 14 residues. The germline CDR1 and CDR2 sequences are SGHNT and YYREEE (reference sequence). The chain's CDR3 is CASSLELAGDTQYF. CDR3 nucleotide sequence: TGTGCCAGCAGCTTGGAACTAGCGGGAGATACGCAGTATTTT.

This chain connects TRBV19 to TRBJ2-7; TRBD1 might be the D (5 bases). The ends were cut back, 5 bases at V and 3 bases at J, with 14 bases in the middle. CDR1 and CDR2 from the germline V gene are LNHDA and SQIVND (reference sequence). The CDR3 has 14 amino acids. CDR3 in DNA: TGTGCCAGTAGTTATTCAACGCAGGGCTACGAGCAGTACTTC. This gives the protein CASSYSTQGYEQYF.

The chain uses TRBV27 and TRBJ2-7, with D possibly TRBD2 on 6 matching bases. The CDR3 covers 14 residues. Germline V gene sequence: CDR1 MNHEY, CDR2 SMNVEV (reference sequence). Trimming shortened V by 3 bases and J by 3 bases, and 12 bases separated the two germline ends. Here the CDR3 reads CASSFSGGSYEQYF. The CDR3 nucleotides are TGTGCCAGCAGTTTCAGTGGAGGGAGCTACGAGCAGTACTTC.

The chain links TRBV11-2 to TRBJ1-1; TRBD1 matches 7 bases. This CDR3 contains 13 residues. CDR1 and CDR2 from the germline V gene are SGHAT and FQNNGV. The V gene end was trimmed by 10 bases and the J gene end by 3 bases; junction bases not matched to a gene: 8. CDR3 in amino acids: CATQRDRDTEAFF. The CDR3, as DNA: TGTGCCACCCAAAGGGACAGAGACACTGAAGCTTTCTTT.

The V gene is TRBV24-1, the J gene TRBJ2-2; 7 bases agree with TRBD2. The CDR3 runs 16 residues. Trimming took 2 bases from V and 1 from J; bases not matched to a gene: 3. CDR1 KGHDR and CDR2 SFDVKD come from the germline V gene. The DNA for the CDR3 is TGTGCCACCAGTGATTCCTGGGGGGGGAACACCGGGGAGCTGTTTTTT. Translating gives CATSDSWGGNTGELFF.

The chain combines TRBV3-1 (or the pseudogene TRBV3-2) with TRBJ1-6; no definite D call. Looked up from germline, CDR1 is LGHDT and CDR2 is YNNKEL (reference sequence). The CDR3 length is 14 residues. Trimming took 0 bases from V and 7 from J, leaving 7 bases between them. The DNA of the CDR3 is TGTGCCAGCAGCCAAGAGTACTGGAATTCACCCCTCCACTTT. Amino acid sequence: CASSQEYWNSPLHF.

V gene TRBV3-1 (or the pseudogene TRBV3-2) combines with J gene TRBJ1-2; 7 bases match TRBD1. The CDR3 totals 14 residues. Germline lookup yields CDR1 LGHDT and CDR2 YNNKEL (reference sequence). J was trimmed by 6 bases and V by 7 bases; bases with no gene match: 11. Here the CDR3 DNA reads TGTGCCAGCAACGAAAGACAGGGATCGGATGGCTACACCTTC. Its protein product is CASNERQGSDGYTF.

This chain joins TRBV5-1 and TRBJ1-4; D is undetermined. Germline V CDR1 and CDR2: SGHRS, YFSETQ. This CDR3 comprises 15 residues. V gave up 2 bases and J gave up 4 bases, with 12 bases separating them. CDR3 sequence (DNA): TGCGCCAGCAGCTTACAACGAACCAGTAATGAAAAACTGTTTTTT. Protein sequence: CASSLQRTSNEKLFF.

V and J are TRBV11-2 and TRBJ2-1, with D maybe TRBD1 (5 bases). CDR1 and CDR2 from the germline V gene are SGHAT and FQNNGV. This CDR3 has 15 residues. Trimming cost V 0 bases and J 2 bases, with 8 bases left between them. DNA of the CDR3: TGTGCCAGCAGCTTAGACAGGGCCGCCTACAATGAGCAGTTCTTC. This translates into CASSLDRAAYNEQFF.

A single count supports this clone. The CDR3 DNA reads as TGCACCAGCAGTTCGATTTGTTTGTGCACAAAGTCCGCCAACGTCCTGACTTTC. Protein: CTSSSICLCTKSANVLTF. This chain connects TRBV1 to TRBJ2-6; the D call TRBD1 from the table was never checked on the DNA. TRBV1 is listed as a pseudogene. The CDR3 has 18 amino acids.

V usage is TRBV10-3 and J usage is TRBJ1-2; D is unresolved. Germline assignment: CDR1 ENHRY and CDR2 SYGVKD. The V end lost 3 bases, the J end lost 0 bases, and 14 bases lay between the germline ends. This CDR3 has 16 residues. The CDR3 spells CAISEDGRGTNYGYTF. In DNA, the CDR3 is TGTGCCATCAGTGAAGACGGGCGGGGAACTAACTATGGCTACACCTTC.

The J gene is TRBJ2-3, the V gene TRBV7-9; no definite D call. Germline V gene data show CDR1 as SEHNR and CDR2 as FQNEAQ (reference sequence). The CDR3 has 12 residues. Deletions cut 5 bases from V and 5 bases from J, with 8 bases between. DNA for the CDR3: TGTGCCAGCAGCCCCCTAAGAGATACGCAGTATTTT. It translates to CASSPLRDTQYF.

The chain has TRBV12-3 or TRBV12-4 and TRBJ1-6; no definite D call. V lost 6 bases and J lost 8, with 8 bases in between. The CDR3 runs 12 residues. The CDR3 DNA reads as TGTGCCAGCAGAATTTTAGATTCACCCCTCCACTTT. Translating gives CASRILDSPLHF.

V and J are TRBV9 and TRBJ2-7; D is possibly TRBD2 (6 bases). Germline-derived CDR1 and CDR2 are SGDLS and YYNGEE. There are 16 residues in the CDR3. Between the trimmed V and J ends, which lost 3 bases and 1 base, there was a span of 17 bases. The CDR3 region is CASSGGGQALSYEQYF. CDR3 sequence (DNA): TGTGCCAGCAGCGGAGGAGGGCAGGCGCTGTCCTACGAGCAGTACTTC.

V usage is TRBV4-1 and J usage is TRBJ2-7; tentatively, D is TRBD2 (6 bases). V was cut by 1 base and J by 3 bases, with 13 bases left in between. Looked up from germline, CDR1 is MGHRA and CDR2 is YSYEKL. The CDR3 has 15 residues. The CDR3 coding sequence is TGCGCCAGCAGCCAAGTTCTTCAGGGAGGCTACGAGCAGTACTTC. Translating gives CASSQVLQGGYEQYF.

The rearrangement links TRBV14 to TRBJ1-2; 7 positions agree with TRBD1. The junction had 11 bases not matched to a gene; V was cut back by 0 bases and J by 4 bases. CDR3 length: 17 amino acids. CDR1 is SGHDN and CDR2 is FVKESK in the germline V gene. CDR3 sequence: CASSQEDPRYRGYGYTF. CDR3 nucleotides: TGTGCCAGCAGCCAAGAGGACCCCCGCTACAGGGGCTATGGCTACACCTTC.

This clone showed up just a few times. The chain carries TRBV11-2 and TRBJ1-4, with D maybe TRBD1 (6 bases). This CDR3 spans 14 amino acids. Trimming took off 1 base at V and 8 bases at J, with 11 bases between the two ends. Germline lookup yields CDR1 SGHAT and CDR2 FQNNGV. The CDR3 DNA reads as TGTGCCAGCAGCTTAGTCGGGGGGCCAGAAAAACTGTTTTTT. Translating it yields CASSLVGGPEKLFF.

This sequence joins TRBV24-1 and TRBJ2-1; perhaps TRBD1 as D (6 bases). Germline lookup yields CDR1 KGHDR and CDR2 SFDVKD. The CDR3 contains 17 residues. V lost 4 bases, J lost 0 bases, and 15 bases lay in between. The CDR3 region is CATSDHGRGTSYNEQFF. The CDR3 DNA follows: TGTGCCACCAGTGACCATGGCAGGGGAACCTCCTACAATGAGCAGTTCTTC.

The chain has TRBV4-1 and TRBJ2-7; 12 bases line up with TRBD2. The length of the CDR3 is 14 residues. J lost 2 bases, V lost 6 bases, and 2 bases had no gene match. The germline CDR1 and CDR2 sequences are MGHRA and YSYEKL. CDR3 DNA sequence: TGCGCCAGCAGTAGACTAGCGGGGGCCTACGAGCAGTACTTC. This codes for CASSRLAGAYEQYF.

The rearrangement links TRBV30 to TRBJ2-2, with 11 nucleotides matching TRBD2. The germline gives CDR1 GTSNPN, CDR2 SVGIG (reference sequence). This CDR3 spans 15 amino acids. Trimming at V came to 2 bases and at J to 3 bases, leaving 2 bases not matched to a gene. CDR3 region: CAWSLTSGDTGELFF. CDR3 sequence (DNA): TGTGCCTGGAGTCTGACTAGCGGGGACACCGGGGAGCTGTTTTTT.

This rearrangement joins TRBV29-1 to TRBJ2-1; TRBD2 matches at 15 bases. CDR3 length: 17 amino acids. Per the germline V gene, CDR1 is SQVTM and CDR2 is ANQGSEA. V lost 0 bases, J lost 4 bases, and 4 bases stayed unmatched. In DNA, the CDR3 is TGCAGCGTTGAAGACCCGGGACTAGCGGGAGGTTACAATGAGCAGTTCTTC. It is translated as CSVEDPGLAGGYNEQFF.